The 7 T cell receptor beta chains reported below all come from one sample, sequenced in a study of regulatory T cells in long-lasting Graves disease. Indicated time point: persistent/refractory GD, antithyroid drugs over 5 years with positive TRAb. Making the TCR library involved RNA that had been extracted from PBMCs. CDR3 regions were amplified by Arm-PCR using iRepertoire HTBI primers to build TCR beta libraries. One entry per CDR3 protein, called by TCRdb with MiXCR from the multiplex PCR reads. This table has around 400,000 distinct CDR3 sequences, around a quarter appearing once. The sequenced sample was peripheral blood mononuclear cells (PBMCs), obtained when the disease was refractory, from a patient treated with antithyroid drugs. The receptors were sampled from a female donor with Graves disease.

A few counts support this clonotype. The J gene is TRBJ1-2, the V gene TRBV29-1, with unresolved D. The V and J ends lost 8 bases and 8 bases respectively, with 24 bases between them. CDR3 length: 14 amino acids. CDR1 is SQVTM, CDR2 ANQGSEA, per germline. The chain's CDR3 is CSTPQDGGLRGYTF. DNA for the CDR3: TGCAGCACTCCCCAAGACGGAGGGTTGCGGGGCTACACCTTC.

In its sample, this clonotype was seen a few times. The chain carries TRBV19 and TRBJ1-2; D gene unclear. CDR3 length: 13 residues. CDR1 and CDR2 (germline): LNHDA, SQIVND (reference sequence). Trimming took 0 bases from V and 6 from J, leaving 8 bases between them. Here the CDR3 reads CASSIDGVDGYTF. DNA of the CDR3: TGTGCCAGTAGTATAGACGGGGTCGATGGCTACACCTTC.

This clonotype has more than one count but fewer than ten. V is TRBV5-1 and J is TRBJ2-6; the D gene is possibly TRBD2 (5 bases). Germline V gene data show CDR1 as SGHRS and CDR2 as YFSETQ. V shed 4 bases and J shed 0 bases, with 17 bases lying between them. The CDR3 extends over 18 amino acids. The CDR3 DNA reads as TGCGCCAGCAGCCAGACCGGTCCGGGGTCCTCTGGGGCCAACGTCCTGACTTTC. Its protein is CASSQTGPGSSGANVLTF.

The rearrangement joins TRBV2 to TRBJ2-7; 8 bases align to TRBD1. V shed 6 bases, J shed 5 bases, and the junction held 9 bases outside the gene matches. The CDR3 sequence is 14 residues long. Germline values: CDR1 SNHLY, CDR2 FYNNEI. The CDR3 loop reads CASSSGTGRNEQYF. The CDR3, as DNA: TGTGCCAGCAGCTCCGGGACAGGTCGAAACGAGCAGTACTTC.

This chain uses TRBV6-1 with TRBJ2-5; TRBD2 is a possible D gene (5 bases). Looked up from germline, CDR1 is MNHNS and CDR2 is SASEGT. The germline V and J ends were trimmed by 7 bases and 3 bases, with 9 bases remaining between them. There are 12 residues in the CDR3. CDR3 sequence: CASKRAEETQYF. The CDR3 DNA follows: TGTGCCAGCAAAAGAGCGGAAGAGACCCAGTACTTC.

Ten or more counts support this clonotype. V is TRBV12-3 or TRBV12-4 and J is TRBJ2-2; either TRBD1 or TRBD2 may supply D (6 bases each). The V end lost 4 bases, the J end lost 1 base, and 13 bases lay between the germline ends. The CDR3 contains 16 residues. CDR3 in amino acids: CASSSSGALNTGELFF. DNA of the CDR3: TGTGCCAGCAGTTCATCGGGGGCCCTGAACACCGGGGAGCTGTTTTTT.

The rearrangement uses TRBV29-1 and TRBJ1-3; D call uncertain. Deletions cut 3 bases from V and 0 bases from J, with 9 bases between. Per the germline V gene, CDR1 is SQVTM and CDR2 is ANQGSEA. The CDR3 extends over 14 amino acids. CDR3 nucleotide sequence: TGCAGCGTTGACGAGGGTAGCTCTGGAAACACCATATATTTT. Amino acids: CSVDEGSSGNTIYF.